The 32 T cell receptor beta chains below all came from one sample that was sequenced in a study of cytomegalovirus exposure and HLA in healthy donors. It was with 60 Vbeta and 13 Jbeta primers that the PCR ran. Repertoires were generated with immunoSEQ multiplex PCR, while TCRdb's copy carries only in-frame clones and drops some. The sample has over 100,000 clones; about three fifths are singletons. Material for sequencing was PBMCs. The receptors come from a human donor in good health.

V usage is TRBV30 and J usage is TRBJ2-2; TRBD2 aligns across 8 bases. The length of the CDR3 is 16 residues. In germline, CDR1 is GTSNPN, CDR2 SVGIG (reference sequence). V was pared by 0 bases and J by 4 bases, with 7 bases of the junction left unmatched. The CDR3 protein is CAWSVRRGGGTGELFF. CDR3 in DNA: TGTGCCTGGAGTGTACGTCGGGGGGGAGGCACCGGGGAGCTGTTTTTT.

The rearrangement joins TRBV4-1 to TRBJ2-7, with TRBD2 identical over 10 bases. CDR1 is MGHRA and CDR2 is YSYEKL in the germline V gene. V lost 2 bases to trimming and J lost 0 bases; unmatched junction nucleotides: 1. The CDR3 length is 15 residues. CDR3: CASSQRTSGSYEQYF. In DNA form, the CDR3 reads TGCGCCAGCAGCCAACGGACTAGCGGCTCCTACGAGCAGTACTTC.

The chain recombines TRBV5-1 with TRBJ1-1, with TRBD1 as a possible D gene (5 bases). Germline values: CDR1 SGHRS, CDR2 YFSETQ. V lost 0 bases and J lost 0, with 9 bases in between. This CDR3 is built from 15 residues. For the CDR3, the DNA is TGCGCCAGCAGCTTGGGACAGCCCATGAACACTGAAGCTTTCTTT. This translates into CASSLGQPMNTEAFF.

This chain connects TRBV7-9 to TRBJ1-2, with D uncertain. Germline V gene sequence: CDR1 SEHNR, CDR2 FQNEAQ (reference sequence). This CDR3 has 17 residues. V was pared by 2 bases and J by 7 bases, with 23 bases between. The CDR3 DNA reads as TGTGCCAGCAGCTTACCGGAAGGCTTATTGTCGGACTTTGGCTACACCTTC. It is translated as CASSLPEGLLSDFGYTF. Filled out from reference TRBV7-9 and TRBJ1-2, the complete variable domain reads DTGVSQNPRHKITKRGQNVTFRCDPISEHNRLYWYRQTLGQGPEFLTYFQNEAQLEKSRLLSDRFSAERPKGSFSTLEIQRTEQGDSAMYLCASSLPEGLLSDFGYTFGSGTRLTVV.

The chain recombines TRBV28 with TRBJ2-7; no firm D call. Per germline, CDR1 MDHEN and CDR2 SYDVKM. The CDR3 runs 14 residues. V was pared by 4 bases and J by 0 bases, with 10 bases between. The CDR3 nucleotides read TGTGCCAGCAGTTCGTCAGGTAACTCCTACGAGCAGTACTTC. The encoded protein is CASSSSGNSYEQYF. The whole variable domain, remainder taken from reference TRBV28 and TRBJ2-7, is DVKVTQSSRYLVKRTGEKVFLECVQDMDHENMFWYRQDPGLGLRLIYFSYDVKMKEKGDIPEGYSVSREKKERFSLILESASTNQTSMYLCASSSSGNSYEQYFGPGTRLTVT.

The rearrangement links TRBV6-5 to TRBJ2-1; no clear D. The V and J ends lost 0 bases and 12 bases respectively, with 18 bases between them. Germline lookup yields CDR1 MNHEY and CDR2 SVGAGI. The CDR3 is made up of 15 amino acids. The CDR3 region has the DNA TGTGCCAGCAGTTACTCGAGCTCCCGATTACGAGGGCAGTTCTTC. Translated, it gives CASSYSSSRLRGQFF.

The chain links TRBV27 to TRBJ1-1; TRBD1 agrees at 7 bases. The CDR3 consists of 15 residues. Germline lookup yields CDR1 MNHEY and CDR2 SMNVEV (reference sequence). V trimming: 3 bases; J trimming: 4 bases; junction bases outside the gene matches: 8. CDR3: CASSLTTGRGTEAFF. The CDR3 DNA follows: TGTGCCAGCAGTTTGACGACAGGGCGGGGCACTGAAGCTTTCTTT.

This chain connects TRBV6-6 to TRBJ2-3; 7 bases match TRBD2. Germline loops: CDR1 MNHNY, CDR2 SVGAGI (reference sequence). This CDR3 has 16 amino acids. The V segment lost 6 bases and the J segment 3 bases; nucleotides outside the gene matches: 12. CDR3 sequence reads: CASSPPGGLGTDTQYF. CDR3 coding DNA: TGTGCCAGCAGCCCCCCGGGGGGTTTGGGAACAGATACGCAGTATTTT.

There are a few counts of this clone. The chain joins TRBV9 to TRBJ2-3; 13 nucleotides agree with TRBD2. Losses at the gene ends were 4 bases for V and 3 bases for J; bases not matched to a gene: 5. The CDR3 extends over 16 amino acids. CDR1 is SGDLS, CDR2 YYNGEE, per germline. This CDR3 is CASSFGLAGVTDTQYF. CDR3 nucleotide sequence: TGTGCCAGCAGCTTTGGACTAGCGGGAGTTACAGATACGCAGTATTTT.

Only a few counts were recorded for this clone. The V call is TRBV15, the J call TRBJ2-3, with 9 bases lining up with TRBD2. This CDR3 comprises 16 residues. Germline V lookup: CDR1 LNHNV, CDR2 YYDKDF (reference sequence). Trimming at V came to 1 base and at J to 7 bases, leaving 9 bases not matched to a gene. The CDR3 sequence: CATSRVGAGGINTQYF. In DNA form, the CDR3 reads TGTGCCACCAGCAGAGTGGGGGCGGGAGGGATAAATACGCAGTATTTT.

Concerning this clone: This specimen includes other DNA sequences encoding the same CDR3. V and J are TRBV7-9 and TRBJ2-3; D is unclear. V was shortened by 5 bases and J by 2 bases, with 5 bases between the two germline ends. The CDR3 is 12 residues long. Germline CDR1 reads SEHNR; CDR2 reads FQNEAQ (reference sequence). CDR3 DNA: TGTGCCAGCAGCCCGTTCACAGATACGCAGTATTTT. Translating gives CASSPFTDTQYF.

The V and J genes are TRBV6-1 and TRBJ1-1; D gene ambiguous. CDR3 length: 12 amino acids. Trimming shortened V by 6 bases and J by 1 base, and 6 bases separated the two germline ends. Germline V gene data show CDR1 as MNHNS and CDR2 as SASEGT. The chain's CDR3 is CASSEQNTEAFF. The CDR3 region has the DNA TGTGCCAGCAGCGAACAGAACACTGAAGCTTTCTTT.

The CDR3 loop reads CASSSGLAGGLFWNEQFF. The CDR3 nucleotides read TGCGCCAGCAGTTCGGGACTAGCGGGAGGGCTGTTTTGGAATGAGCAGTTCTTC. This chain connects TRBV10-1 to TRBJ2-1; 16 nucleotides match TRBD2. The CDR3 runs to 18 residues. V lost 5 bases and J lost 7; bases outside the gene matches: 11. CDR1 and CDR2 (germline): WNHNN, SYGVQD (reference sequence).

The J gene is TRBJ2-1, the V gene TRBV7-9; TRBD2 aligns across 7 bases. V lost 6 bases, J lost 4 bases, and 15 bases stayed unmatched. CDR3 length: 17 amino acids. Per the germline V gene, CDR1 is SEHNR and CDR2 is FQNEAQ (reference sequence). The CDR3 nucleotides read TGTGCCAGCAGTCTCTTATCCCCTAGCGGATATTACAATGAGCAGTTCTTC. Protein sequence: CASSLLSPSGYYNEQFF.

The chain couples TRBV7-6 to TRBJ2-7; 10 bases map to TRBD1. Germline CDR1 SGHVS, CDR2 FNYEAQ. CDR3 length equals 14 residues. V gave up 4 bases and J gave up 3 bases; unmatched junction bases: 3. CDR3 DNA: TGTGCCAGCAGCTACGGACAGGGGGGCTACGAGCAGTACTTC. It codes for CASSYGQGGYEQYF.

This clone has only a few counts. This chain joins TRBV29-1 and TRBJ2-1; the D gene is possibly TRBD2 (6 bases). V was clipped by 0 bases and J by 2 bases, with 14 bases between them. Germline values: CDR1 SQVTM, CDR2 ANQGSEA. The CDR3 spans 16 residues. In DNA, the CDR3 is TGCAGCGTTGAAGATCGAGACGGGAGACCCTACAATGAGCAGTTCTTC. Amino acid sequence: CSVEDRDGRPYNEQFF.

This clone was detected a few times. The chain has TRBV5-1 and TRBJ2-2, with D unclear. V lost 1 base and J 4 bases, leaving 11 bases between the germline ends. This CDR3 is 15 amino acids long. The germline gives CDR1 SGHRS, CDR2 YFSETQ. CDR3 in DNA: TGCGCCAGCAGCTTGATGAATCAGGTCACCGGGGAGCTGTTTTTT. Protein product: CASSLMNQVTGELFF.

The chain joins TRBV7-8 to TRBJ2-2, with 7 bases lining up with TRBD1. The trim removed 1 base at V and 4 bases at J, leaving 6 bases unmatched. The CDR3 consists of 16 residues. Germline CDR1 and CDR2: SGHVS and FQNEAQ. CDR3 in amino acids: CASSLGYDRVTGELFF. As DNA, the CDR3 is TGTGCCAGCAGCTTAGGCTACGACAGGGTCACCGGGGAGCTGTTTTTT.

As to this clone: Other DNA sequences of this sample code for an identical CDR3. The chain uses TRBV21-1 and TRBJ2-7; the DNA was not compared with TRBD1, the D call given in the table. TRBV21-1 is recorded as a pseudogene. The CDR3 totals 17 residues. CDR3 sequence (DNA): TGTGCCAGCAGCAAACATTCTCCCGGACAGGACTCCTACGAGCAGTACTTC. Amino acids: CASSKHSPGQDSYEQYF.

This clone came up once. The V call is TRBV15, the J call TRBJ2-3; D perhaps matches TRBD1 (5 bases). V lost 1 base and J 14 bases, leaving 19 bases between the germline ends. The CDR3 consists of 14 residues. The germline V gene has CDR1 LNHNV and CDR2 YYDKDF (reference sequence). Here the CDR3 reads CATSRGDSLSRWYF. The CDR3 region has the DNA TGTGCCACCAGCAGAGGCGACAGCCTATCGCGGTGGTATTTT.

This chain connects TRBV2 to TRBJ2-7, with D uncertain. Looked up from germline, CDR1 is SNHLY and CDR2 is FYNNEI. V lost 6 bases and J lost 4, with 25 bases in between. There are 17 residues in the CDR3. This CDR3 is CASSLRGAAAARYEQYF. CDR3 in DNA: TGTGCCAGCAGCCTCAGAGGAGCAGCCGCCGCTCGGTACGAGCAGTACTTC.

The chain combines TRBV13 with TRBJ1-2; TRBD1 matches 7 bases. CDR1 and CDR2 (germline): PRHDT, FYEKMQ (reference sequence). The ends lost 4 bases at V and 4 bases at J; junction bases unmatched: 6. The CDR3 totals 14 residues. The CDR3: CASSYRGSGYGYTF. In nucleotides, the CDR3 is TGTGCCAGCAGCTACAGGGGTTCGGGCTATGGCTACACCTTC.

This chain links TRBV30 with TRBJ2-5; 8 bases are a match to TRBD2. Germline V gene data show CDR1 as GTSNPN and CDR2 as SVGIG (reference sequence). V lost 2 bases and J lost 4; bases outside the gene matches: 12. This CDR3 has 16 residues. The chain's CDR3 is CAWSLLRGADGETQYF. DNA for the CDR3: TGTGCCTGGAGTCTCCTGCGGGGGGCGGACGGAGAGACCCAGTACTTC.

V gene TRBV7-3 combines with J gene TRBJ2-1, with D perhaps matching TRBD1 (5 bases). Germline CDR1 SGHTA, CDR2 FQGTGA. The CDR3 is 14 residues long. V lost 1 base and J lost 6, with 10 bases in between. The CDR3 DNA reads as TGTGCCAGCAGCTTAAGTCAGGGAAGCAATGAGCAGTTCTTC. Translated: CASSLSQGSNEQFF.

This chain joins TRBV7-2 and TRBJ2-1, with D perhaps TRBD2 (5 bases). V was pared by 1 base and J by 5 bases, with 15 bases between. This CDR3 has 16 residues. CDR1 and CDR2 (germline): SGHTA, FQGNSA. The CDR3 nucleotides are TGTGCCAGCAGCTTAGGTGCGGGCGCGGTCAACAATGAGCAGTTCTTC. It codes for CASSLGAGAVNNEQFF.

This clone was recorded only once. The V and J genes are TRBV7-8 and TRBJ2-7; possibly TRBD2 for D (5 bases). The V end was cut by 6 bases, the J end by 1 base, with 16 bases between. The length of the CDR3 is 15 residues. The germline V gene has CDR1 SGHVS and CDR2 FQNEAQ. The CDR3 loop reads CASREQSGGSYEQYF. In DNA, the CDR3 is TGTGCCAGCAGGGAACAAAGCGGAGGATCCTACGAGCAGTACTTC.

The V gene is TRBV7-9, the J gene TRBJ2-1; 13 bases align to TRBD2. Trimming cost V 6 bases and J 7 bases; bases outside gene matches: 9. In germline, CDR1 is SEHNR, CDR2 FQNEAQ (reference sequence). The CDR3 extends over 16 amino acids. The CDR3 DNA reads as TGTGCCAGCAGTTATGGACTAGCGGGAGTAATGAATGAGCAGTTCTTC. It encodes CASSYGLAGVMNEQFF.

V gene TRBV6-1 combines with J gene TRBJ2-7; TRBD1 agrees at 10 bases. Germline assignment: CDR1 MNHNS and CDR2 SASEGT. V was clipped by 5 bases and J by 0 bases; unmatched bases: 4. This CDR3 has 15 amino acids. The CDR3 loop reads CASSFRDRGSYEQYF. The CDR3 bases are TGTGCCAGCAGTTTCCGGGACAGGGGCTCCTACGAGCAGTACTTC.

The chain is built from TRBV28 and TRBJ2-7; weak D call: TRBD1 (6 bases). The CDR3 is made up of 13 amino acids. Trimming removed 7 bases from V and 2 bases from J, with 12 bases in between. The germline gives CDR1 MDHEN, CDR2 SYDVKM. Written as DNA, the CDR3 is TGTGCCAGCACCCGCGACAGGACCTACGAGCAGTACTTC. The encoded protein is CASTRDRTYEQYF.

The chain carries TRBV11-2 and TRBJ1-3; tentative D call: TRBD1 (5 bases). From germline, CDR1 is SGHAT and CDR2 FQNNGV. Trimming removed 2 bases at V and 3 bases at J, with 11 bases between. The CDR3 covers 15 residues. CDR3 amino acids: CASSLQGGGGNTIYF. In DNA form, the CDR3 reads TGTGCCAGCAGCTTACAGGGTGGTGGTGGAAACACCATATATTTT.

This clone was counted only a few times. This chain uses TRBV19 with TRBJ1-1, with D perhaps TRBD1 (6 bases). The CDR3 covers 15 residues. CDR1 and CDR2 from the germline V gene are LNHDA and SQIVND (reference sequence). The V end lost 5 bases, the J end lost 1 base, and 14 bases lay between the germline ends. The CDR3 DNA follows: TGTGCCAGTAGTTACCTGGGACACCCGAACACTGAAGCTTTCTTT. Its protein is CASSYLGHPNTEAFF.

The chain employs TRBV27 and TRBJ2-7; D ambiguous. There are 14 residues in the CDR3. The germline V gene has CDR1 MNHEY and CDR2 SMNVEV (reference sequence). The V and J ends lost 3 bases and 0 bases respectively, with 9 bases between them. In DNA form, the CDR3 reads TGTGCCAGCAGTTTGAAAGGAGTCTCCTACGAGCAGTACTTC. This codes for CASSLKGVSYEQYF.